This TCR beta chain was captured by sequencing in a study of identical twins. Study observations and caveats: Models predicted less out-of-frame TCR alpha sharing in monozygotic twins than was found.

Turning to this clonotype: Antigen: not known.

With 5 bases removed from V and 3 bases from J, the gap between germline ends came to 13 bases. The germline V gene has CDR1 SGHTA and CDR2 FQGNSA. The CDR3 sequence is 14 residues long. TCRdb passed the 5' RACE reads through MiXCR, listing each CDR3 protein once. Of some 240,000 distinct CDR3 sequences listed, approximately 8.3% were seen once; the top ten hold less than 4%. These same data were also listed under a study on yellow fever vaccine responses in identical twins.

J is TRBJ1-2 and V is TRBV7-2; unclear D gene. The sample comprised CD8+ T cells sorted from blood. This clonotype was obtained from a woman between 18 and 30 years old in good health. CDR3 nucleotides: TGTGCCAGCAGCCCCCTGGCCCGGGACTATGGCTACACCTTC. Its protein product is CASSPLARDYGYTF.